Here is one TCR beta chain with its context. Its antigen is unidentified. Other DNA sequences in this sample translate to the same CDR3. This sample was taken from a study of T cell responses to AZD1222 COVID-19 vaccine. Measured with immunoSEQ multiplex PCR; TCRdb has only the in-frame clones, and not every one. This sample has 95,000 to 110,000 clones, with about 90% found just once. Study-level findings and limits: Nearly half of spike-specific TCRs reportedly target variant regions that are unmutated in the B.1.351 and B.1.1.7 variants. A mostly white British donor set with more females was recruited, and clonal diversity was possibly underestimated. Sampled repertoires all dated from after the peak T cell response. Increases in Spike-specific TCR breadth and depth were seen after two AZD1222 doses.

CDR1 and CDR2 from the germline V gene are KGHSH and LQKENI. V trimming: 6 bases; J trimming: 3 bases; junction bases outside the gene matches: 6. CDR3 length: 14 amino acids. The sample was peripheral blood, taken 28 days after the second AZD1222 dose. The receptor comes from an adult who received the AZD1222 COVID-19 vaccine. The chain carries TRBV18 and TRBJ1-2, with 8 bases identical to TRBD1. The CDR3 bases are TGTGCCAGCTCCCTCGGACAGGGCGACTATGGCTACACCTTC. Amino acids: CASSLGQGDYGYTF.